Following are 18 T cell receptor beta chains from one sample sequenced in a study of cytomegalovirus exposure and HLA in healthy donors. The primer mix had 60 Vbeta and 13 Jbeta primers. The repertoire was sequenced with immunoSEQ multiplex PCR; TCRdb's copy has only in-frame clones and lacks some. Among about 130,000 clones, around four fifths were seen once, and the ten largest hold over 15%. Sequencing used PBMCs. The origin of the receptors is a man aged 18 to 35 in good health and CMV-seropositive.

There are a few counts of this clone. V and J are TRBV6-5 and TRBJ2-7; maybe TRBD1 (6 bases). CDR3 length equals 14 residues. Per the germline V gene, CDR1 is MNHEY and CDR2 is SVGAGI. The ends were cut back, 6 bases at V and 5 bases at J, with 17 bases in the middle. CDR3 DNA sequence: TGTGCCAGCAGCCCTACAGGGAAAGAAGACGAGCAGTACTTC. Protein product: CASSPTGKEDEQYF.

The chain has TRBV12-5 and TRBJ2-1, with 7 positions matching TRBD2. The germline gives CDR1 LGHNT, CDR2 FRNRAP. This CDR3 comprises 12 residues. J was trimmed by 9 bases and V by 3 bases; bases with no gene match: 2. The CDR3 region is CASGLGGSEQFF. DNA of the CDR3: TGTGCTAGTGGTTTAGGCGGGAGTGAGCAGTTCTTC.

V gene TRBV11-2 combines with J gene TRBJ1-4, with 7 bases that match TRBD1. Germline CDR1 is SGHAT and CDR2 is FQNNGV. The CDR3 runs to 18 residues. J lost 0 bases, V lost 1 base, and 8 bases had no gene match. CDR3: CASSLVRQGVATNEKLFF. The CDR3 DNA sequence: TGTGCCAGCAGCTTAGTTCGGCAGGGGGTTGCAACTAATGAAAAACTGTTTTTT.

This chain joins TRBV6-5 and TRBJ2-7; D is perhaps TRBD1 (6 bases). The CDR3 has 15 residues. CDR1 and CDR2 (germline): MNHEY, SVGAGI. V was clipped by 7 bases and J by 4 bases, with 20 bases between them. In DNA, the CDR3 is TGTGCCAGCACCATAGGACAGCCTCCCCTTTACGAGCAGTACTTC. Protein sequence: CASTIGQPPLYEQYF.

This clone was recorded a few times. Distinct nucleotide sequences in the sample also encode this CDR3. The V call is TRBV6-1, the J call TRBJ2-7; 7 bases are a match to TRBD1. CDR3 length equals 12 residues. Per germline, CDR1 MNHNS and CDR2 SASEGT. J was trimmed by 3 bases and V by 6 bases; bases with no gene match: 2. In DNA form, the CDR3 reads TGTGCCAGCAGGGACAGGCACTACGAGCAGTACTTC. It specifies CASRDRHYEQYF.

This clone was picked up one time. V gene TRBV29-1 combines with J gene TRBJ2-5; 11 bases agree with TRBD2. Trimming took 4 bases from V and 7 from J; bases not matched to a gene: 14. This CDR3 has 16 residues. Germline assignment: CDR1 SQVTM and CDR2 ANQGSEA. CDR3 nucleotides: TGCAGCGTTGGTAGCCTGACTAGCGGGGTGAAAGGGACCCAGTACTTC. Translating gives CSVGSLTSGVKGTQYF.

The chain joins TRBV5-5 to TRBJ2-1, with 16 positions matching TRBD2. V dropped 2 bases and J dropped 6; count of bases not matched to a gene: 11. CDR1 is SGHKS and CDR2 is YYEKEE in the germline V gene (reference sequence). The CDR3 loop spans 19 amino acids. For the CDR3, the DNA is TGTGCCAGCAGCTTCCGTCCCGGGACTAGCGGGGGGGAAGGCAATGAGCAGTTCTTC. It is translated as CASSFRPGTSGGEGNEQFF.

The chain is built from TRBV19 and TRBJ1-1, with D uncertain. V was clipped by 5 bases and J by 3 bases, with 16 bases between them. The CDR3 consists of 15 residues. Germline CDR1 is LNHDA and CDR2 is SQIVND (reference sequence). This CDR3 is CASSSLLTGYTEAFF. DNA of the CDR3: TGTGCCAGTAGTTCCCTTTTGACTGGATACACTGAAGCTTTCTTT. Full variable domain (remainder filled in from reference TRBV19 and TRBJ1-1): DGGITQSPKYLFRKEGQNVTLSCEQNLNHDAMYWYRQDPGQGLRLIYYSQIVNDFQKGDIAEGYSVSREKKESFPLTVTSAQKNPTAFYLCASSSLLTGYTEAFFGQGTRLTVV.

V usage is TRBV2 and J usage is TRBJ2-7; 8 nucleotides line up with TRBD1. After removal of 6 bases from V and 4 bases from J, the junction contained 11 bases not matched to a gene. This CDR3 spans 15 amino acids. Germline CDR1 reads SNHLY; CDR2 reads FYNNEI. In DNA, the CDR3 is TGTGCCAGCAGGGGAGACAGGGGTCCTCCTTACGAGCAGTACTTC. This sequence encodes CASRGDRGPPYEQYF.

The rearrangement joins TRBV4-1 to TRBJ1-2; D may be TRBD1 (6 bases). The CDR3 is 13 amino acids. V was shortened by 1 base and J by 8 bases, with 11 bases between the two germline ends. Per germline, CDR1 MGHRA and CDR2 YSYEKL. The CDR3 loop reads CASSQGQGLGYTF. CDR3 nucleotides: TGCGCCAGCAGCCAAGGCCAGGGGCTCGGCTACACCTTC.

This chain connects TRBV9 to TRBJ2-1; the match to TRBD2 covers 11 bases. In germline, CDR1 is SGDLS, CDR2 YYNGEE. The CDR3 totals 17 residues. After removal of 0 bases from V and 5 bases from J, the junction contained 7 bases not matched to a gene. CDR3 amino acids: CASSVGIAGGPHNEQFF. For the CDR3, the DNA is TGTGCCAGCAGCGTAGGAATAGCGGGGGGGCCGCACAATGAGCAGTTCTTC. The complete variable domain, with remaining parts taken from reference TRBV9 and TRBJ2-1, reads DSGVTQTPKHLITATGQRVTLRCSPRSGDLSVYWYQQSLDQGLQFLIQYYNGEERAKGNILERFSAQQFPDLHSELNLSSLELGDSALYFCASSVGIAGGPHNEQFFGPGTRLTVL.

This clone came up once. The CDR3 sequence: CASTVPLRATEAFF. In nucleotides, the CDR3 is TGTGCCAGCACCGTACCTCTGAGGGCCACTGAAGCTTTCTTT. The chain combines TRBV28 with TRBJ1-1; no clear D. Per the germline V gene, CDR1 is MDHEN and CDR2 is SYDVKM. V gave up 7 bases and J gave up 4 bases, with 16 bases separating them. The CDR3 contains 14 residues.

The chain has TRBV6-5 and TRBJ2-7; tentatively, D is TRBD2 (6 bases). V lost 0 bases and J 3 bases, leaving 15 bases between the germline ends. Germline V gene sequence: CDR1 MNHEY, CDR2 SVGAGI. This CDR3 is built from 16 residues. For the CDR3, the DNA is TGTGCCAGCAGTTACTCCAGACTAGGAGGGAGCTACGAGCAGTACTTC. Its translation is CASSYSRLGGSYEQYF.

Comment on this clone: Different DNA sequences within this sample yield the same CDR3. The rearrangement links TRBV9 to TRBJ2-3, with 15 bases lining up with TRBD2. Germline V gives CDR1 SGDLS, CDR2 YYNGEE. The CDR3 contains 17 residues. The junction had 5 bases not matched to a gene; V was cut back by 4 bases and J by 2 bases. The CDR3 reads CASSPRTSGGATDTQYF. In nucleotides, the CDR3 is TGTGCCAGCAGCCCACGGACTAGCGGGGGGGCCACAGATACGCAGTATTTT.

The chain has TRBV7-7 and TRBJ2-2; possible D gene TRBD1, 5 bases. Germline V lookup: CDR1 SSHAT, CDR2 FNYEAQ (reference sequence). This CDR3 spans 18 amino acids. Trimming took 0 bases from V and 7 from J, leaving 21 bases between them. The CDR3 loop reads CASSLAQKGTPRGGELFF. CDR3 in DNA: TGTGCCAGCAGCTTAGCGCAAAAAGGTACACCTAGGGGCGGGGAGCTGTTTTTT. Based on the CDR3 plus reference TRBV7-7 and TRBJ2-2, the full variable domain is GAGVSQSPRYKVTKRGQDVTLRCDPISSHATLYWYQQALGQGPEFLTYFNYEAQPDKSGLPSDRFSAERPEGSISTLTIQRTEQRDSAMYRCASSLAQKGTPRGGELFFGEGSRLTVL.

A note on this clone: This sample includes further DNA sequences coding for the same CDR3. The chain links TRBV30 to TRBJ2-1; possible D gene TRBD1, 6 bases. Germline CDR1 and CDR2: GTSNPN and SVGIG (reference sequence). The CDR3 has 11 amino acids. CDR3 nucleotide sequence: TGTGCAGGGGACATCTTAAATGAGCAGTTCTTC. This codes for CAGDILNEQFF. The variable domain in full, completed from reference TRBV30 and TRBJ2-1, reads SQTIHQWPATLVQPVGSPLSLECTVEGTSNPNLYWYRQAAGRGLQLLFYSVGIGQISSEVPQNLSASRPQDRQFILSSKKLLLSDSGFYLCAGDILNEQFFGPGTRLTVL.

The V gene is TRBV12-5, the J gene TRBJ2-1, with D maybe TRBD2 (5 bases). The CDR3 spans 13 residues. Germline CDR1 and CDR2: LGHNT and FRNRAP. V was clipped by 3 bases and J by 5 bases, with 8 bases between them. CDR3 amino acids: CASGFGLNNEQFF. CDR3 DNA sequence: TGTGCTAGTGGTTTCGGACTGAACAATGAGCAGTTCTTC. The full variable domain, completed using reference TRBV12-5 and TRBJ2-1, is DARVTQTPRHKVTEMGQEVTMRCQPILGHNTVFWYRQTMMQGLELLAYFRNRAPLDDSGMPKDRFSAEMPDATLATLKIQPSEPRDSAVYFCASGFGLNNEQFFGPGTRLTVL.

The genes are TRBV6-6 and TRBJ1-2; TRBD1 aligns across 7 bases. Trimming took 6 bases from V and 6 from J; bases not matched to a gene: 7. The germline CDR1 and CDR2 sequences are MNHNY and SVGAGI (reference sequence). This CDR3 comprises 13 residues. The CDR3 region is CASSTSGTDGYTF. CDR3 coding DNA: TGTGCCAGCAGCACCTCCGGGACAGATGGCTACACCTTC.